This T cell receptor beta chain was retrieved from a study of identical twins. For this clonotype: A much larger clone differs from this one at a single base, so this may be a read error.

The CDR3 is made up of 14 amino acids. V was shortened by 1 base and J by 0 bases, with 7 bases between the two germline ends. The V gene's germline CDR1 is LGHNA and CDR2 YNFKEQ. A universal primer site was added by template switching, and unique molecular identifiers were carried by the cDNA. In TCRdb, the 5' RACE reads were re-called with MiXCR into one record per CDR3 protein. The sample consists of roughly 260,000 distinct CDR3 sequences, over 12% of them appearing once. This receptor was identified in a woman between 18 and 30 years old in good health. The chain is built from TRBV4-2 and TRBJ2-7; D call uncertain. The sequenced sample was memory (CD45RO+) T cells sorted from blood. Here the CDR3 reads CASSQGGSSYEQYF. The CDR3 coding sequence is TGTGCCAGCAGCCAAGGGGGTAGCTCCTACGAGCAGTACTTC.